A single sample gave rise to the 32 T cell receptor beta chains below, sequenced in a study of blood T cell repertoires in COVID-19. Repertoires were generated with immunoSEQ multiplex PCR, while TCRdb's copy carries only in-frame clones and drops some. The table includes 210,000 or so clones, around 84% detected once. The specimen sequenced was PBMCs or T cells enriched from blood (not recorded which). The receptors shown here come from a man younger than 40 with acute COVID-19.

CDR3 protein: CASSLFNRGYGYTF. Here the CDR3 DNA reads TGTGCCAGCAGTTTATTTAACAGGGGCTATGGCTACACCTTC. J is TRBJ1-2 and V is TRBV6-5; TRBD1 agrees at 7 bases. The CDR3 loop spans 14 amino acids. Germline loops: CDR1 MNHEY, CDR2 SVGAGI. V trimming: 4 bases; J trimming: 4 bases; junction bases outside the gene matches: 6.

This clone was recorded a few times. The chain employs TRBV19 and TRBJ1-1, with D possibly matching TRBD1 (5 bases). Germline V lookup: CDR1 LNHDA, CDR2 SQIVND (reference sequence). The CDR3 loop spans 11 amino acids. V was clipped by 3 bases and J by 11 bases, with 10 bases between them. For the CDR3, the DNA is TGTGCCAGTAGTATGGCAGGGAGGGCTTTCTTT. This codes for CASSMAGRAFF.

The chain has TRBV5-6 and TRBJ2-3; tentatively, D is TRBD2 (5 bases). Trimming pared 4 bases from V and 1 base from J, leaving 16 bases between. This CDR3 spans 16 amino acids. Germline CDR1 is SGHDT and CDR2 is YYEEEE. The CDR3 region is CASSRVQNGGTDTQYF. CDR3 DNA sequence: TGTGCCAGCAGCCGCGTTCAGAACGGGGGCACAGATACGCAGTATTTT.

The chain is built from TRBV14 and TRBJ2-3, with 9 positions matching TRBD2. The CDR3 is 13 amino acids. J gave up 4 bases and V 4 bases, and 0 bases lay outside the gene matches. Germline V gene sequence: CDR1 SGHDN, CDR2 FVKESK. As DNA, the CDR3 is TGTGCCAGCAGCCGACTAGCGGCAGATACGCAGTATTTT. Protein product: CASSRLAADTQYF.

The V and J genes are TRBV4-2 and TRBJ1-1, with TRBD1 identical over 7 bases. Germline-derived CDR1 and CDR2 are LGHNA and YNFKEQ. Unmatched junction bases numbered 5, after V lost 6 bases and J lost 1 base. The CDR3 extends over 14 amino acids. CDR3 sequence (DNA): TGTGCCAGCAGTGAGGGGGCTTGGAACACTGAAGCTTTCTTT. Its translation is CASSEGAWNTEAFF.

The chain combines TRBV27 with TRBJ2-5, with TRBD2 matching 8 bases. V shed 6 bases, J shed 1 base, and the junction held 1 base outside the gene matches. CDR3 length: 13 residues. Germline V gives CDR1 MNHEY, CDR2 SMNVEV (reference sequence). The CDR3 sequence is CASRRGGQETQYF. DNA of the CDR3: TGTGCCAGCAGACGGGGGGGCCAAGAGACCCAGTACTTC.

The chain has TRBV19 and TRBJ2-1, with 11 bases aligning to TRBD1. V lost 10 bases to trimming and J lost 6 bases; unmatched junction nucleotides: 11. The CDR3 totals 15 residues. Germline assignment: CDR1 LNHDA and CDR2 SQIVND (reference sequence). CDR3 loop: CATRLLGQGVNEQFF. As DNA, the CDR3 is TGTGCCACGAGGTTATTGGGACAGGGGGTCAATGAGCAGTTCTTC.

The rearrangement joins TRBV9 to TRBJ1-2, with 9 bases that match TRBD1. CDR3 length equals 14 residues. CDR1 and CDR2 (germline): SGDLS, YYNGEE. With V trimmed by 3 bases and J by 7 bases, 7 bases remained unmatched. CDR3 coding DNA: TGTGCCAGCAGCGGCGACAGGGGGGTAGGTGGCTACACCTTC. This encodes CASSGDRGVGGYTF.

The CDR3 coding sequence is TGTGCCATCAGCCAGAGTAGGGGGGGCCAACAGCCCCAGCATTTT. Translated: CAISQSRGGQQPQHF. This chain links TRBV10-3 with TRBJ1-5; D may be TRBD1 (6 bases). Germline V CDR1 and CDR2: ENHRY, SYGVKD. Trimming left V 6 bases short and J 7 bases short, with 19 bases between. The CDR3 covers 15 residues.

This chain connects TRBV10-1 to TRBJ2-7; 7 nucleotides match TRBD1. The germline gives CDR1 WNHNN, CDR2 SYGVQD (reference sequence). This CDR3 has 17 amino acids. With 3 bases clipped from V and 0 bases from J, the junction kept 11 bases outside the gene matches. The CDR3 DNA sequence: TGCGCCAGCAGTGATTACCAGGGACAGTCGAGCTCCTACGAGCAGTACTTC. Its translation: CASSDYQGQSSSYEQYF.

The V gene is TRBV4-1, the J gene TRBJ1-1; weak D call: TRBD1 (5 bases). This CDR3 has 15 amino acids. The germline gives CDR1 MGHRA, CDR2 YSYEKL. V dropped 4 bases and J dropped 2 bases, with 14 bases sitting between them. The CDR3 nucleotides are TGCGCCAGCAGCCCCCTTGAAGGGGCTAACACTGAAGCTTTCTTT. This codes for CASSPLEGANTEAFF.

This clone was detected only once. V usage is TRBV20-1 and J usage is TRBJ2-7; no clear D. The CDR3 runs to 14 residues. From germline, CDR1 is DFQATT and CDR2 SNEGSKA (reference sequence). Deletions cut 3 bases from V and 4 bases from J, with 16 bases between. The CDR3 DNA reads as TGCAGTGCTAGTTCGTCTGGAGCGAATTACGAGCAGTACTTC. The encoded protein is CSASSSGANYEQYF.

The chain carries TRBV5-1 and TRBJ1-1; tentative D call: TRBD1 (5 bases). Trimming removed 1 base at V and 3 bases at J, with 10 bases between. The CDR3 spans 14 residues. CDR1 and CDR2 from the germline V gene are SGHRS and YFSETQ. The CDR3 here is CASSLLGGDTEAFF. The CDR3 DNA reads TGCGCCAGCAGCTTGCTTGGGGGGGACACTGAAGCTTTCTTT.

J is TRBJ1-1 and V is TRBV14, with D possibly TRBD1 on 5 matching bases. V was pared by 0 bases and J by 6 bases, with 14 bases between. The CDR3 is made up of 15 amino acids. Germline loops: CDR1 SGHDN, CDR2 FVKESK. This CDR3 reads CASSQDWGRIAEAFF. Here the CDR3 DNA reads TGTGCCAGCAGCCAAGATTGGGGGAGGATTGCTGAAGCTTTCTTT.

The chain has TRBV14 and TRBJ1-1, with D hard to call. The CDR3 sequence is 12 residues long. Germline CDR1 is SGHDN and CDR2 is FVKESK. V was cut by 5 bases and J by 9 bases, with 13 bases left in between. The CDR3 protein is CASSTGVGKAFF. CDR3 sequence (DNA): TGTGCCAGCAGCACCGGGGTGGGAAAAGCTTTCTTT.

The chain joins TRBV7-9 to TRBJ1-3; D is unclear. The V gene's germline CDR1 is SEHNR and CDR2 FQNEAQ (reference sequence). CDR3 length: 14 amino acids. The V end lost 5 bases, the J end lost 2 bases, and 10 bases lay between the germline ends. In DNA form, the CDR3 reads TGTGCCAGCAGCCCCTCGGGGACTGGAAACACCATATATTTT. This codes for CASSPSGTGNTIYF. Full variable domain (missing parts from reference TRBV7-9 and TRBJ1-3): DTGVSQNPRHKITKRGQNVTFRCDPISEHNRLYWYRQTLGQGPEFLTYFQNEAQLEKSRLLSDRFSAERPKGSFSTLEIQRTEQGDSAMYLCASSPSGTGNTIYFGEGSWLTVV.

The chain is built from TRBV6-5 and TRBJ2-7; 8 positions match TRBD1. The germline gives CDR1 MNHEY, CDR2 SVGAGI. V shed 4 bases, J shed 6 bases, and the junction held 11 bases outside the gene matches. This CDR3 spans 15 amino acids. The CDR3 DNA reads TGTGCCAGCAGTTGGGCCGGGACAGGATCCCTCGAGCAGTACTTC. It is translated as CASSWAGTGSLEQYF.

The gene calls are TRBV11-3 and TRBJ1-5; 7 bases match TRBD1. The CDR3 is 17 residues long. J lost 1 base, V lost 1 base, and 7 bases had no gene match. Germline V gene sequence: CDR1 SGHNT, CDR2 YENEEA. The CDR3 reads CASSLGAWDRSNQPQHF. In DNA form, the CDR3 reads TGTGCCAGCAGCTTAGGAGCGTGGGACAGAAGCAATCAGCCCCAGCATTTT.

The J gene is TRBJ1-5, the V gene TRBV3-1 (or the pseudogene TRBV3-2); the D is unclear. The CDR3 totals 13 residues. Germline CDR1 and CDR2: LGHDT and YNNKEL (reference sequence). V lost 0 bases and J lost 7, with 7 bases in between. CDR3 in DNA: TGTGCCAGCAGCCAAGATTCCCGGCAGCCCCAGCATTTT. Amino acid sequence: CASSQDSRQPQHF.

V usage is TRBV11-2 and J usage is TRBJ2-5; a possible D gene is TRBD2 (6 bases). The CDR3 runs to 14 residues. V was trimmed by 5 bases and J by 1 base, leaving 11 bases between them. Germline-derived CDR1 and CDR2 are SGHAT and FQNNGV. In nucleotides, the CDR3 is TGTGCCAGCAGCCGTGGGGGGTTCCAAGAGACCCAGTACTTC. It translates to CASSRGGFQETQYF.

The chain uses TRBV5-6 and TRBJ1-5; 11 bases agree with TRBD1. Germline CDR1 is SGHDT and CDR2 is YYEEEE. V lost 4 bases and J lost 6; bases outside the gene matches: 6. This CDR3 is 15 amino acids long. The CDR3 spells CASSGGQGAVQPQHF. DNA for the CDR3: TGTGCCAGCAGCGGAGGACAGGGGGCTGTTCAGCCCCAGCATTTT.

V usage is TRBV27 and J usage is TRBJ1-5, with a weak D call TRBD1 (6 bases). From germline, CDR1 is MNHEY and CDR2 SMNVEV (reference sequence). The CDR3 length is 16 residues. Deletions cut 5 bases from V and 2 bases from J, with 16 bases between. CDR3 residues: CASSLTRDIGNQPQHF. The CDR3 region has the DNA TGTGCCAGCAGTCTCACCCGGGACATTGGCAATCAGCCCCAGCATTTT.

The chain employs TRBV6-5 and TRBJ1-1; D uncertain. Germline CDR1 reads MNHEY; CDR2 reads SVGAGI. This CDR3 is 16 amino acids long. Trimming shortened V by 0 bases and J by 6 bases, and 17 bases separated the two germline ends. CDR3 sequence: CASSYSAGIPGAEAFF. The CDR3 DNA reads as TGTGCCAGCAGTTACTCGGCGGGGATCCCCGGGGCTGAAGCTTTCTTT.

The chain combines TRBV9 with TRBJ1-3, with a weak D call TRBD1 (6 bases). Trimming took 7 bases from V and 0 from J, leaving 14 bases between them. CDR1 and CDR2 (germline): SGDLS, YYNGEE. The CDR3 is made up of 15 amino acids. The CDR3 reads CASGLGGVSGNTIYF. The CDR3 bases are TGTGCCAGCGGCCTAGGGGGGGTCTCTGGAAACACCATATATTTT.

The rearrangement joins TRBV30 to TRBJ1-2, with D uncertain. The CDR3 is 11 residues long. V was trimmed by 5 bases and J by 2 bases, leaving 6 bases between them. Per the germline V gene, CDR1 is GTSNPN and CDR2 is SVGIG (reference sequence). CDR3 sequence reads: CAWARNYGYTF. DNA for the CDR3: TGTGCCTGGGCCAGGAACTATGGCTACACCTTC.

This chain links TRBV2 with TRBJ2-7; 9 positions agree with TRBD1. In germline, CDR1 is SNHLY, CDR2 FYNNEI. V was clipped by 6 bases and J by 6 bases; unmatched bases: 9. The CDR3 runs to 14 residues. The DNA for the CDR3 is TGTGCCAGCAGACCGGGACAGGGTACCAGCGAGCAGTACTTC. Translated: CASRPGQGTSEQYF. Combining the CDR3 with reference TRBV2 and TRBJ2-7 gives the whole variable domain EPEVTQTPSHQVTQMGQEVILRCVPISNHLYFYWYRQILGQKVEFLVSFYNNEISEKSEIFDDQFSVERPDGSNFTLKIRSTKLEDSAMYFCASRPGQGTSEQYFGPGTRLTVT.

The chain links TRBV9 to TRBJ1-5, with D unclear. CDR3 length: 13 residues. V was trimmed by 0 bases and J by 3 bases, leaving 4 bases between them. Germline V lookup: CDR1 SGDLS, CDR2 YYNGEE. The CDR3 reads CASSVGANQPQHF. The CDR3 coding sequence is TGTGCCAGCAGCGTAGGGGCCAATCAGCCCCAGCATTTT.

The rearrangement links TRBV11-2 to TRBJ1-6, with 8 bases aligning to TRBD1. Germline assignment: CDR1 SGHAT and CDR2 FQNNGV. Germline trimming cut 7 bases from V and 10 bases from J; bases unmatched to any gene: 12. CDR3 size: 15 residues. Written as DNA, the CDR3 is TGTGCCAGCACCCTCGGACAGGGAAGCTACTCACCCCTCCACTTT. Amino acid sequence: CASTLGQGSYSPLHF.

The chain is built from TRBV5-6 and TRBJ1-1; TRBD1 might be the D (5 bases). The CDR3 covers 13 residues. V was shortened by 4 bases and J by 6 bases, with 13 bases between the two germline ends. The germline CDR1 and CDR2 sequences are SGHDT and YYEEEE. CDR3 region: CASSRRRGPEAFF. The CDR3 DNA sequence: TGTGCCAGCAGCCGGCGGAGGGGTCCTGAAGCTTTCTTT.

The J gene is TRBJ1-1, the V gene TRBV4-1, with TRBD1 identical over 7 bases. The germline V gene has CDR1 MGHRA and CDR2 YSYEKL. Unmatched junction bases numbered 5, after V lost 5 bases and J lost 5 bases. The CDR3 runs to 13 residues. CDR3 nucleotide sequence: TGCGCCAGCAGCTACAGGGGATCTACTGAAGCTTTCTTT. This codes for CASSYRGSTEAFF.

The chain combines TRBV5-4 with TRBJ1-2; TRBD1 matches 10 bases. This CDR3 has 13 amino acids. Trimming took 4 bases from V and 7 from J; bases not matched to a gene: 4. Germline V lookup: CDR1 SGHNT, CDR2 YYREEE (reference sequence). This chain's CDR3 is CASSPGTGAGYTF. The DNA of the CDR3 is TGTGCCAGCAGCCCCGGGACAGGGGCTGGCTACACCTTC.

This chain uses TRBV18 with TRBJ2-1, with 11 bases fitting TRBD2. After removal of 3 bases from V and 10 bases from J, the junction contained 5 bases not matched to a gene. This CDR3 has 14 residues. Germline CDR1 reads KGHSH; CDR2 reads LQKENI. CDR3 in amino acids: CASSPGLAGEEQFF. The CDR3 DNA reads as TGTGCCAGCTCACCCGGACTAGCGGGCGAGGAGCAGTTCTTC.